These T cell receptor beta chains were read from a single sample in a study of graft-versus-host responses after intestinal transplantation. Sequencing was performed with immunoSEQ multiplex PCR; in TCRdb, only in-frame clones are kept and a portion is missing. In the table there are roughly 97,000 clones, 91% of which are singletons. These receptors are not linked to any known antigen. The specimen was unstimulated CD4+ T cells sorted from spleen or lymph node cells, collected before transplant. These receptors were obtained from a human donor who was the organ donor for an intestinal transplant. CDR3s include the opening cysteine and the closing phenylalanine or tryptophan. The order of the fields is D gene, clone size, V gene, J gene, CDR3 DNA, CDR3 protein. A D gene is named only where the DNA matches it firmly. Clone size is not always given. Where it is, it says once, few, many or a class for expanded clones.

TRBD1,-,TRBV4-3,TRBJ1-6,TGCGCCAGCAGCCAAGGACAGGGGAGCTCCTATAATTCACCCCTCCACTTT,CASSQGQGSSYNSPLHF
-,-,TRBV20-1,TRBJ1-2,TGCAGTGCTACCGGACACCGCGGCTACACCTTC,CSATGHRGYTF
-,-,TRBV18,TRBJ1-1,TGTGCCAGCTCACCCAAATCGGGGGGCGCGGAGGGTGAAGCTTTCTTT,CASSPKSGGAEGEAFF
-,once,TRBV5-1,TRBJ1-3,TGTGCCAGCAGCTTGGGTGCGGGAAAAAACACCATATATTTT,CASSLGAGKNTIYF
TRBD2,-,TRBV4-2,TRBJ2-2,TGTGCCAGCAGCCCCCTAGCGGGGTCGGGCGGGGAGCTGTTTTTT,CASSPLAGSGGELFF
TRBD1,-,TRBV28,TRBJ1-2,TGTGCCAGCTATTGGACAGGGGCCTTTGGCTACACCTTC,CASYWTGAFGYTF
TRBD1,-,TRBV9,TRBJ2-7,TGTGCCAGCAGCGTAGGCGGACAGGGGATCCACGAGCAGTACTTC,CASSVGGQGIHEQYF
-,few,TRBV28,TRBJ1-5,TGTGCCAGCAGGGAGGGGTGGCAGCCCCAGCATTTT,CASREGWQPQHF
TRBD1,-,TRBV5-1,TRBJ2-7,TGCGCCAGCAGCCCCCGGGACAGTTCCTACGAGCAGTACTTC,CASSPRDSSYEQYF
-,once,TRBV5-1,TRBJ1-4,TGCGCCAGCAGCCCGAGACAGCCGGATAATGAAAAACTGTTTTTT,CASSPRQPDNEKLFF
-,-,TRBV19,TRBJ2-6,TGTGCCAGTAGTATAGGGCTGATATCTGGGGCCAACGTCCTGACTTTC,CASSIGLISGANVLTF
TRBD1,-,TRBV6-1,TRBJ1-2,TGTGCCAGCAGTGGTCAGACAGGGGGGGACTATGGCTACACCTTC,CASSGQTGGDYGYTF